Listed here is a single T cell receptor beta chain. The data were produced by immunoSEQ multiplex PCR, yet TCRdb's version contains in-frame clones alone and is incomplete. The sample contains 250,000 to 350,000 clones, about 88% of which appear only once. The record originates from a study of blood T cell repertoires in COVID-19. This CDR3 has 17 amino acids. Germline V CDR1 and CDR2: LGHDT, YNNKEL (reference sequence). Between the trimmed V and J ends, which lost 2 bases and 4 bases, there was a span of 15 bases. This clonotype originated in a human donor with COVID-19, enrolled during active disease. The donor label of this sample is uncertain. Source material: peripheral blood. J is TRBJ1-6 and V is TRBV3-1 (or the pseudogene TRBV3-2); D perhaps matches TRBD1 (6 bases). This CDR3 reads CASSQLFQGMYNSPLHF. The CDR3 DNA sequence: TGTGCCAGCAGCCAATTATTCCAGGGGATGTATAATTCACCCCTCCACTTT.